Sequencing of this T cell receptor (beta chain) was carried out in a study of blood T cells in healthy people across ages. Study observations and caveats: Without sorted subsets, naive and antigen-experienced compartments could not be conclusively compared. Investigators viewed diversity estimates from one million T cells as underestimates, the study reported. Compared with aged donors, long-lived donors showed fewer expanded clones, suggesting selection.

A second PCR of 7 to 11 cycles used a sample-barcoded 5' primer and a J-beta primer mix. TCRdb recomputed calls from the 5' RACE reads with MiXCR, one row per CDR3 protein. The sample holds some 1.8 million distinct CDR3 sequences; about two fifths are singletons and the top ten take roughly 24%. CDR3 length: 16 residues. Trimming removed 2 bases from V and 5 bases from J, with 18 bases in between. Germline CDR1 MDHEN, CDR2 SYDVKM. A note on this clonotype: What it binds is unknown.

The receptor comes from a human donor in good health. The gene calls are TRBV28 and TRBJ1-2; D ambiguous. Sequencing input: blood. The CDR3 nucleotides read TGTGCCAGCAGTTTAAGGGCCGGCACCGACGAATATGGCTACACCTTC. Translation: CASSLRAGTDEYGYTF.